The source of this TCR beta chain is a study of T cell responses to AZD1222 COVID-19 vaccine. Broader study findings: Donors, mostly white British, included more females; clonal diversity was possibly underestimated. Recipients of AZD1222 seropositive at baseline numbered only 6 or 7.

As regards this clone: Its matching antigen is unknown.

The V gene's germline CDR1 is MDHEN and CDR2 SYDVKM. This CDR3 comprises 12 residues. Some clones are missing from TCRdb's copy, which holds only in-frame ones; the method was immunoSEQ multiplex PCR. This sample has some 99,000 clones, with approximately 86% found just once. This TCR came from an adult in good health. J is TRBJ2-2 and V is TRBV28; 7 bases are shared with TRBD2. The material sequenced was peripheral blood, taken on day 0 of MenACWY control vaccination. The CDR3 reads CVARGVAGELFF. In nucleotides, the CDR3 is TGTGTCGCCCGGGGGGTCGCCGGGGAGCTGTTTTTT.